This T cell receptor beta chain stems from a study of CD8 T cells in Susac syndrome. Study-wide points: An acknowledgment was made by the study that its TCR sequencing and HLA analysis involved relatively few individuals.

Random hexamers were used to reverse transcribe roughly 0.5 to 1 ug of RNA. Multiplex PCR with immunoSEQ amplified the TCR beta CDR3 across 54 Vbeta and 13 Jbeta. Each CDR3 protein is one row after TCRdb ran MiXCR on the immunoSEQ multiplex PCR reads. The table includes fewer than 85,000 distinct CDR3 sequences, about 95% detected once. In blood CD8+ and CD4+ T cells, TCR beta underwent sequencing. On this clonotype itself: Antigen specificity is unknown.

Sample: CD8+ T cells from PBMCs. The receptor was derived from a human donor with multiple sclerosis.

The chain's CDR3 is CASSIDWPGTSHYEQYF. The CDR3 DNA reads as TGTGCCAGTAGTATAGATTGGCCCGGGACTAGCCACTACGAGCAGTACTTC. The genes are TRBV19 and TRBJ2-7; TRBD2 aligns across 9 bases. CDR1 and CDR2 (germline): LNHDA, SQIVND (reference sequence). The CDR3 extends over 17 amino acids. V lost 0 bases and J lost 3; bases outside the gene matches: 9.